One and the same sample provided the 17 T cell receptor beta chains below, sequenced in a study of blood T cells in healthy people across ages (dated by TCRdb to about 2015). The library was obtained by 5' RACE. The sequencing machine was an Illumina HiSeq 2500. A second PCR of about 7 to 12 cycles was run with a J-beta primer mix and a sample-barcoded 5' primer. TCRdb applied fastp at Q25 and MiXCR to the public reads, then kept only in-frame beta chains. Rows are combined by CDR3 protein, so each entry shows the most common genes and DNA. Within this sample are hundreds of thousands of distinct CDR3 sequences, with around two fifths of them counted one time only. Of the sample, roughly 19% is held by the ten largest clones. The sequencing sample was made of blood. These receptors originate from a man aged 55 to 69 in good health.

The genes are TRBV20-1 and TRBJ2-5, with 8 nucleotides matching TRBD2. Per the germline V gene, CDR1 is DFQATT and CDR2 is SNEGSKA (reference sequence). Trimming took 6 bases from V and 7 from J; bases not matched to a gene: 10. The CDR3 spans 13 residues. The CDR3 bases are TGCAGTGCCCGGACTAGCACCGAGGGGACCCAGTACTTC. It translates to CSARTSTEGTQYF.

This CDR3 is CASSLAGTSRTNEQFF. The DNA for the CDR3 is TGTGCCAGCAGTTTGGCCGGGACTAGCCGAACGAATGAGCAGTTCTTC. This chain uses TRBV7-2 with TRBJ2-1, with TRBD2 identical over 9 bases. V shed 6 bases and J 7 bases; nucleotides not matched to a gene: 13. Germline V gene data show CDR1 as SGHTA and CDR2 as FQGNSA. CDR3 length: 16 residues.

There are many counts of this clonotype. Given a much more abundant clone one base away, this may be a read error. The chain is built from TRBV12-3 or TRBV12-4 and TRBJ2-3; D call uncertain. CDR3 size: 12 residues. V lost 6 bases and J lost 6, with 10 bases in between. The CDR3 DNA reads as TGTGCCAGCAGATTTTCCGGCGATACGCAGTATTTT. Its translation is CASRFSGDTQYF.

V and J are TRBV7-8 and TRBJ2-4, with 7 bases matching TRBD1. Germline V gene data show CDR1 as SGHVS and CDR2 as FQNEAQ. The CDR3 extends over 18 amino acids. V lost 5 bases, J lost 6 bases, and 19 bases stayed unmatched. Here the CDR3 DNA reads TGTGCCAGCAGCGAAACCGAAAAGACACAGGGGTTCGGAAACATTCAGTACTTC. Protein sequence: CASSETEKTQGFGNIQYF.

This rearrangement joins TRBV20-1 to TRBJ2-7; D is possibly TRBD2 (5 bases). The CDR3 covers 15 residues. The V and J ends lost 0 bases and 3 bases respectively, with 15 bases between them. Per the germline V gene, CDR1 is DFQATT and CDR2 is SNEGSKA (reference sequence). The CDR3 DNA reads as TGCAGTGCTAGAGATGGCGGAGGCGCGAACTACGAGCAGTACTTC. Translation: CSARDGGGANYEQYF.

The chain uses TRBV7-2 and TRBJ1-5; possibly TRBD1 for D (5 bases). Trimming took 5 bases from V and 0 from J, leaving 8 bases between them. Looked up from germline, CDR1 is SGHTA and CDR2 is FQGNSA. This CDR3 is 14 amino acids long. CDR3 sequence (DNA): TGTGCCAGCAGCAAGGGGAGTAGCAATCAGCCCCAGCATTTT. The encoded protein is CASSKGSSNQPQHF.

This clonotype turned up a few times. This chain links TRBV20-1 with TRBJ2-1; D may be TRBD1 (6 bases). Between the trimmed V and J ends, which lost 0 bases and 2 bases, there was a span of 8 bases. The CDR3 spans 14 residues. Per germline, CDR1 DFQATT and CDR2 SNEGSKA (reference sequence). CDR3 nucleotide sequence: TGCAGTGCTAGAGATAGGGACACCTACAATGAGCAGTTCTTC. Its protein product is CSARDRDTYNEQFF.

This chain connects TRBV4-3 to TRBJ1-3; D gene ambiguous. CDR1 and CDR2 (germline): LGHNA, YSLEER. The ends were cut back, 0 bases at V and 0 bases at J, with 9 bases in the middle. The CDR3 covers 16 residues. The CDR3 DNA follows: TGCGCCAGCAGCCAAGAAGGCGGGAACTCTGGAAACACCATATATTTT. Translating it yields CASSQEGGNSGNTIYF.

This clonotype was observed a few times. This sequence joins TRBV20-1 and TRBJ1-2, with D possibly matching TRBD1 (6 bases). Per germline, CDR1 DFQATT and CDR2 SNEGSKA (reference sequence). The CDR3 totals 14 residues. V gave up 6 bases and J gave up 7 bases, with 21 bases separating them. CDR3 bases: TGCAGTGCCCAGGAGTCCCTGACAGGCTTTGGCTACACCTTC. Residues: CSAQESLTGFGYTF.

This chain links TRBV29-1 with TRBJ2-4; possible D gene TRBD2, 6 bases. Germline CDR1 reads SQVTM; CDR2 reads ANQGSEA. Trimming pared 5 bases from V and 13 bases from J, leaving 18 bases between. The CDR3 loop spans 12 amino acids. The chain's CDR3 is CSVQWGVREQYF. The CDR3 region has the DNA TGCAGCGTTCAATGGGGGGTTCGAGAGCAGTACTTC.

The chain employs TRBV7-2 and TRBJ1-2; D is possibly TRBD1 (5 bases). Trimming left V 5 bases short and J 4 bases short, with 14 bases between. The CDR3 consists of 14 residues. Germline CDR1 is SGHTA and CDR2 is FQGNSA. In DNA, the CDR3 is TGTGCCAGCAGCCCACATACAGGCCGCTATGGCTACACCTTC. It translates to CASSPHTGRYGYTF.

This clonotype was seen a few times. The rearrangement links TRBV20-1 to TRBJ2-4; 8 bases agree with TRBD2. Germline-derived CDR1 and CDR2 are DFQATT and SNEGSKA (reference sequence). The V gene end was trimmed by 1 base and the J gene end by 9 bases; junction bases not matched to a gene: 5. This CDR3 is built from 13 residues. The CDR3: CSARVTSGGIQYF. The CDR3 DNA reads as TGCAGTGCTAGAGTCACTAGCGGCGGCATTCAGTACTTC.

This clonotype has just a few counts. This rearrangement joins TRBV12-5 to TRBJ2-6; possible D gene TRBD2, 5 bases. CDR1 is LGHNT and CDR2 is FRNRAP in the germline V gene. The germline V and J ends were trimmed by 1 base and 1 base, with 5 bases remaining between them. The CDR3 totals 15 residues. CDR3 nucleotide sequence: TGTGCTAGTGGTTTGGGGGAGTCTGGGGCCAACGTCCTGACTTTC. Translation gives CASGLGESGANVLTF.

J is TRBJ2-7 and V is TRBV7-9, with unresolved D. Germline V lookup: CDR1 SEHNR, CDR2 FQNEAQ (reference sequence). Trimming cost V 0 bases and J 0 bases, with 9 bases left between them. The CDR3 consists of 15 residues. CDR3 DNA sequence: TGTGCCAGCAGCTTAGCAAGCCCGCCCTCCTACGAGCAGTACTTC. Translating it yields CASSLASPPSYEQYF.

This clonotype showed up just a few times. This chain links TRBV20-1 with TRBJ2-1; a weak D match, TRBD2 (6 bases). This CDR3 has 14 residues. Germline CDR1 reads DFQATT; CDR2 reads SNEGSKA (reference sequence). The V gene lost 1 base and the J gene lost 4 bases, with 11 bases spanning the gap. The CDR3 nucleotides read TGCAGTGCTAGAGCGGGGGTTGGGTACAATGAGCAGTTCTTC. Translating it yields CSARAGVGYNEQFF.

V gene TRBV29-1 combines with J gene TRBJ1-5; D remains unclear. The CDR3 sequence is 14 residues long. V lost 7 bases and J lost 4, with 17 bases in between. Germline CDR1 reads SQVTM; CDR2 reads ANQGSEA. The DNA for the CDR3 is TGCAGCGCAAAGGCGGGGTCTGGTAATCAGCCCCAGCATTTT. Protein product: CSAKAGSGNQPQHF. The full variable domain, rest sourced from reference TRBV29-1 and TRBJ1-5, is SAVISQKPSRDICQRGTSLTIQCQVDSQVTMMFWYRQQPGQSLTLIATANQGSEATYESGFVIDKFPISRPNLTFSTLTVSNMSPEDSSIYLCSAKAGSGNQPQHFGDGTRLSIL.

This clonotype was seen ten or more times. This sequence joins TRBV4-1 and TRBJ2-1; D perhaps matches TRBD1 (5 bases). Trimming cost V 0 bases and J 0 bases, with 12 bases left between them. The CDR3 consists of 17 residues. CDR1 is MGHRA and CDR2 is YSYEKL in the germline V gene. The chain's CDR3 is CASSQDITGSSYNEQFF. CDR3 DNA: TGCGCCAGCAGCCAAGATATCACAGGCAGCTCCTACAATGAGCAGTTCTTC.